This T cell receptor (beta chain) emerged from a study of T cell responses to AZD1222 COVID-19 vaccine. The table came from immunoSEQ multiplex PCR; TCRdb's copy has only in-frame clones and leaves some out. Of 85,000 to 130,000 clones listed, 80% to 95% are singletons. The V and J ends lost 11 bases and 0 bases respectively, with 10 bases between them. The CDR3 contains 12 residues. CDR1 LNHDA and CDR2 SQIVND come from the germline V gene (reference sequence). The material sequenced was peripheral blood, taken 28 days after the second AZD1222 dose. This chain links TRBV19 with TRBJ1-2; no clear D gene. The clonotype comes from an adult who received the AZD1222 COVID-19 vaccine. CDR3: CAAGSPNYGYTF. As DNA, the CDR3 is TGTGCCGCCGGGAGCCCTAACTATGGCTACACCTTC.